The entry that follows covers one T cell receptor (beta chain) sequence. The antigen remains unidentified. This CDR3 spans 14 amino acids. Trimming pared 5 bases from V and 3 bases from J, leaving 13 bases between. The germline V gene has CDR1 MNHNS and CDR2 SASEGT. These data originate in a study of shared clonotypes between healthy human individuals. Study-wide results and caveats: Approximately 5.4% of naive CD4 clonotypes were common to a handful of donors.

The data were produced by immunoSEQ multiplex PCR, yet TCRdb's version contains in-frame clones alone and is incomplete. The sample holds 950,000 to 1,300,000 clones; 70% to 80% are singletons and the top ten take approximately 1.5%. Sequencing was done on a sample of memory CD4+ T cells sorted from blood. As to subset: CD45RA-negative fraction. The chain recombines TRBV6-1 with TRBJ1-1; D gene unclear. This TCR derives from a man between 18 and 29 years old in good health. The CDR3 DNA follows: TGTGCCAGCAGTCGCGTGCAGAAGGACACTGAAGCTTTCTTT. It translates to CASSRVQKDTEAFF.